What follows is one TCR beta chain and its context. Measured with immunoSEQ multiplex PCR; TCRdb has only the in-frame clones, and not every one. The table has more than 200,000 clones, around 89% seen once. The data derive from a study of blood T cell repertoires in COVID-19. Overall study context: Sites in the United States, Italy and Spain provided acute and convalescent COVID-19 samples. PBMCs, B-cell-depleted T cells, or T cells were the source of the cDNA or gDNA that made up the material.

V gave up 3 bases and J gave up 5 bases, with 11 bases separating them. The CDR3 totals 14 residues. The V gene's germline CDR1 is MDHEN and CDR2 SYDVKM. Sample: peripheral blood. This receptor was identified in a man aged 70-80 years with acute or convalescent COVID-19. The chain has TRBV28 and TRBJ1-5, with D possibly TRBD1 on 6 matching bases. The CDR3 loop is CASSFQTGDQPQHF. The CDR3 nucleotides read TGTGCCAGCAGTTTCCAGACAGGAGATCAGCCCCAGCATTTT.